A selection of T cell receptor beta chains follows, all from one sample in a study of response to subunit inactivated influenza vaccine. Each CDR3 protein is one row after TCRdb ran MiXCR on the RT-PCR reads. The data contain under 850,000 distinct CDR3 sequences, approximately 17% of them singletons. This material consisted of PBMCs from blood, taken 5 to 6 days after vaccination. All receptors derive from a man aged 50-59 years who received an inactivated influenza vaccine. CDR3s include the opening cysteine and the closing phenylalanine or tryptophan. Each record gives: D gene, J gene, clone size, V gene, CDR3 protein, CDR3 DNA. The D gene is left open where the match is weak. Some rows mark clone size as missing; the rest say once, few, many or name a class of expanded clone.

d_gene: NA
j_gene: TRBJ1-2
abundance: NA
v_gene: TRBV20-1
CDR3aa: CSASPNYGYGYTF
CDR3nt: TGCAGTGCCTCCCCAAACTACGGCTATGGCTACACCTTC

d_gene: NA
j_gene: TRBJ1-3
abundance: NA
v_gene: TRBV5-1
CDR3aa: CASSLDSGAISGNTIYF
CDR3nt: TGCGCCAGCAGCTTGGATTCAGGGGCCATCTCTGGAAACACCATATATTTT

d_gene: NA
j_gene: TRBJ2-7
abundance: few
v_gene: TRBV19
CDR3aa: CASSIVGNYEQYF
CDR3nt: TGTGCCAGTAGTATAGTAGGGAACTACGAGCAGTACTTC

d_gene: NA
j_gene: TRBJ2-7
abundance: few
v_gene: TRBV7-2
CDR3aa: CASSFGYSYEQYF
CDR3nt: TGTGCCAGCAGCTTTGGTTACTCCTACGAGCAGTACTTC

d_gene: NA
j_gene: TRBJ2-7
abundance: many
v_gene: TRBV7-2
CDR3aa: CASSLGPRDYEQYF
CDR3nt: TGTGCCAGCAGTCTCGGGCCCAGGGACTACGAGCAGTACTTC

d_gene: TRBD2
j_gene: TRBJ2-7
abundance: few
v_gene: TRBV29-1
CDR3aa: CSVGASGRAVREQYF
CDR3nt: TGCAGCGTGGGGGCTAGCGGGAGGGCCGTGAGGGAGCAGTACTTC

d_gene: TRBD2
j_gene: TRBJ2-3
abundance: many
v_gene: TRBV12-3/TRBV12-4
CDR3aa: CASSLTSGSPDTQYF
CDR3nt: TGTGCCAGCAGTTTAACTAGCGGGAGTCCAGATACGCAGTATTTT

d_gene: NA
j_gene: TRBJ2-7
abundance: NA
v_gene: TRBV4-3
CDR3aa: CASSQDMAEGEGYEQYF
CDR3nt: TGCGCCAGCAGCCAAGATATGGCTGAGGGGGAGGGCTACGAGCAGTACTTC

d_gene: TRBD1
j_gene: TRBJ1-5
abundance: few
v_gene: TRBV28
CDR3aa: CASSLRGSGTGVNQPQHF
CDR3nt: TGTGCCAGCAGTTTAAGGGGCTCCGGGACAGGGGTCAATCAGCCCCAGCATTTT

d_gene: NA
j_gene: TRBJ2-7
abundance: NA
v_gene: TRBV6-1
CDR3aa: CASKRIQGYEQYF
CDR3nt: TGTGCCAGCAAGAGGATACAGGGTTACGAGCAGTACTTC

d_gene: TRBD2
j_gene: TRBJ2-4
abundance: NA
v_gene: TRBV11-2
CDR3aa: CASSRPAGEKNIQYF
CDR3nt: TGTGCCAGCAGCCGACCGGCGGGAGAGAAAAACATTCAGTACTTC

d_gene: NA
j_gene: TRBJ2-5
abundance: few
v_gene: TRBV7-9
CDR3aa: CASSLIGRRETQYF
CDR3nt: TGTGCCAGCAGCTTAATAGGCAGAAGGGAGACCCAGTACTTC

d_gene: NA
j_gene: TRBJ2-7
abundance: NA
v_gene: TRBV21-1
CDR3aa: CASSSLVEGSEQYF
CDR3nt: TGTGCCAGCAGCTCCCTCGTTGAGGGCTCCGAGCAGTACTTC

d_gene: NA
j_gene: TRBJ2-3
abundance: NA
v_gene: TRBV28
CDR3aa: CTSNRRTDTQYF
CDR3nt: TGTACCAGCAATAGGCGCACAGATACGCAGTATTTT